Shown below are 4 T cell receptor beta chains from a single sample sequenced in a study of T cells after yellow fever vaccination. MiXCR was run by TCRdb on the 5' RACE reads, yielding one entry per CDR3 protein. The sample shows some 350,000 distinct CDR3 sequences, approximately 4% of them seen only once. The specimen was PBMCs, collected 5 days after the yellow fever booster vaccination. The receptors shown here come from a man younger than 35 who received the YFV17D yellow fever vaccine.

The CDR3 sequence is CASSYSRVNMNRGPIEAFF. The CDR3 DNA reads TGTGCCAGCAGTTACTCGCGGGTTAATATGAACAGGGGGCCCATTGAAGCTTTCTTT. The V and J genes are TRBV6-6 and TRBJ1-1; 9 nucleotides agree with TRBD1. Trimming took 0 bases from V and 7 from J; bases not matched to a gene: 18. Germline V lookup: CDR1 MNHNY, CDR2 SVGAGI (reference sequence). This CDR3 has 19 amino acids.

This clonotype was observed many times. V is TRBV29-1 and J is TRBJ2-7; D uncertain. This CDR3 comprises 11 residues. Germline V gene sequence: CDR1 SQVTM, CDR2 ANQGSEA. With 5 bases removed from V and 7 bases from J, the gap between germline ends came to 12 bases. The DNA for the CDR3 is TGCAGCGTTTCGAATGTGGGGGAGCAGTACGTC. It codes for CSVSNVGEQYV.

This clonotype was counted only a few times. CDR3 in DNA: TGTGCCAGCAGCCAGAGCCGGACAGTCGCGAACACCGGGGAGCTGTTTTTT. Its protein is CASSQSRTVANTGELFF. The rearrangement links TRBV9 to TRBJ2-2; D possibly corresponds to TRBD1 (6 bases). With 4 bases removed from V and 0 bases from J, the gap between germline ends came to 16 bases. CDR1 SGDLS and CDR2 YYNGEE come from the germline V gene. The CDR3 spans 17 residues.

This clonotype showed up just a few times. This chain joins TRBV29-1 and TRBJ2-7, with TRBD1 matching 9 bases. CDR1 is SQVTM, CDR2 ANQGSEA, per germline. Germline trimming cut 2 bases from V and 4 bases from J; bases unmatched to any gene: 6. The CDR3 has 14 residues. The DNA of the CDR3 is TGCAGCGTTGAATTCGGGACAGGGCTATACGAGCAGTACTTC. Translating it yields CSVEFGTGLYEQYF.